This TCR beta chain derives from a study of blood T cell repertoires in COVID-19. V lost 4 bases and J 7 bases, leaving 19 bases between the germline ends. Germline CDR1 reads LNHDA; CDR2 reads SQIVND (reference sequence). This CDR3 region has 15 residues. Categorization into cohorts depended on clinical history that participants reported. The repertoire was sequenced with immunoSEQ multiplex PCR; TCRdb's copy has only in-frame clones and lacks some. The sample carries more than 300,000 clones, under 85% recorded once. The TCR sequence derives from a woman between 50 and 59 years old who had recovered from COVID-19. The specimen sequenced was PBMCs or T cells enriched from blood (not recorded which). The chain couples TRBV19 to TRBJ1-2; maybe TRBD1 (5 bases). The CDR3, as DNA: TGTGCCAGTAGTAAGCCGTCCCCCAGGGTTGGTGGCTACACCTTC. It yields the protein CASSKPSPRVGGYTF.